This T cell receptor (beta chain) was observed in a study of OX40 agonist ivuxolimab in advanced cancers. As for the study in general: Patients in the trial were receiving intravenous ivuxolimab every 2 weeks, at doses of 0.01 to 10 mg/kg. Study-wide findings and caveats: Still undetermined is the antigen specificity of the expanded peripheral T cells. Clonal expansion was among the lowest in partial responders at 0.1-3.0 mg/kg, especially CD8+.

Patients were excluded for autoimmune disease history or systemic immunosuppression. Profiling relied on immunoSEQ multiplex PCR, and the TCRdb table lists in-frame clones only, not all of them. The sample yields around 30,000 clones, 86% seen once. Of note for this clone: Antigen: not known.

This material consisted of CD4+ or CD8+ T cells sorted from blood, taken in a trial of the OX40 agonist ivuxolimab. The sequence was obtained from an adult with an advanced solid tumor such as melanoma, head and neck, liver or kidney cancer.

The CDR3 DNA is TGTGCCAGCAGCTTAAGGCAGGGGGCCTATGGCTACACCTTC. The encoded protein is CASSLRQGAYGYTF. The chain employs TRBV13 and TRBJ1-2, with 8 bases fitting TRBD1. CDR1 PRHDT and CDR2 FYEKMQ come from the germline V gene (reference sequence). This CDR3 has 14 amino acids. J gave up 4 bases and V 2 bases, and 3 bases lay outside the gene matches.